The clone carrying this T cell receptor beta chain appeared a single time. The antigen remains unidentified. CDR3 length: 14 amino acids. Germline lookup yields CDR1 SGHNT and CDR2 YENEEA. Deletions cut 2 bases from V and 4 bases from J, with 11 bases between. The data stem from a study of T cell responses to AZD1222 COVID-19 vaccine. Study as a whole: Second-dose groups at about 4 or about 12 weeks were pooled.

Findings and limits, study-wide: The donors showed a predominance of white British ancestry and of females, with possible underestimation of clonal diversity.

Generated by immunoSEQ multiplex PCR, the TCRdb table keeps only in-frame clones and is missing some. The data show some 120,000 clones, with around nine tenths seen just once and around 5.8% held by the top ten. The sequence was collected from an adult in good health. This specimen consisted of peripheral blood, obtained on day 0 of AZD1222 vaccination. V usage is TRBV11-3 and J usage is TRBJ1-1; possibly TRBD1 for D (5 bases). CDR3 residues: CASSLIAGSTEAFF. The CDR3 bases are TGTGCCAGCAGCTTAATTGCAGGGAGCACTGAAGCTTTCTTT.